This TCR beta chain was identified during a study of CD8 T cells in ankylosing spondylitis. Study-wide results and limits: Blood from ankylosing spondylitis patients appeared to carry a characteristic eight-variant TCR beta motif. Significant enrichment of disease-linked clones was reported in matched ankylosing spondylitis synovial fluid. Past studies reported some motif variants in reactive arthritis synovial fluid and blood.

Quantitative 5'-RACE with molecular barcodes was used to make the TCR beta libraries. TCRdb called the 5' RACE reads again in MiXCR, with one record for every CDR3 protein. Of about 360,000 distinct CDR3 sequences in the sample, around 20% were seen once. This clonotype was counted only a few times. Its specificity is not known. The CDR3 extends over 16 amino acids. Trimming left V 4 bases short and J 0 bases short, with 13 bases between. Germline V gene lookup returns CDR1 SGHDN and CDR2 FVKESK. The sample was blood, either unsorted or a sorted T cell fraction (not recorded which). This chain connects TRBV14 to TRBJ2-1; TRBD2 is a possible D gene (6 bases). The sequence came from a male donor with ankylosing spondylitis or in good health (not recorded which). This chain's CDR3 is CASSPAGFPSYNEQFF. CDR3 bases: TGTGCCAGCAGCCCGGCGGGATTTCCCTCCTACAATGAGCAGTTCTTC.